The rows below give T cell receptor beta chains drawn from one sample of a study of T cells in Graves' hyperthyroidism and ophthalmopathy. TCRdb reanalysed the multiplex PCR reads using MiXCR and keeps one entry per CDR3 protein. Of roughly 600,000 distinct CDR3 sequences in the sample, about 14% were seen once. Sequencing was carried out using blood. These receptors were collected from a woman aged 45-65 years with Graves' ophthalmopathy. CDR3s include the opening cysteine and the closing phenylalanine or tryptophan.

j_call,cdr3_length,v_call,cdr3_aa
TRBJ2-1,12,TRBV30,CALNVRGNEQFF
TRBJ2-1,13,TRBV29-1,CSVGLAGRNEQFF
TRBJ2-1,14,TRBV29-1,CSVERDRSYNEQFF
TRBJ2-3,12,TRBV29-1,CSVILATDTQYF
TRBJ2-3,17,TRBV20-1,CSARRADSGRRTDTQYF
TRBJ1-3,14,TRBV20-1,CSARQGYSGNTTYF
TRBJ1-6,14,TRBV14,CASSHTGRNSPLHF
TRBJ2-3,15,TRBV7-9,CASSSKRGHTDTQYF
TRBJ2-1,17,TRBV3-1,CASSPRTSGISLREQFF
TRBJ1-1,12,TRBV20-1,CSARFPGAEAFF
TRBJ1-5,13,TRBV6-1,CASRRNSNQPQHF
TRBJ2-1,15,TRBV20-1,CSARGPGQGFDEQFF
TRBJ1-1,14,TRBV29-1,CSVEFGGQNTEAFF
TRBJ2-5,16,TRBV5-1,CASSLDPGAGQETQYF
TRBJ1-2,11,TRBV20-1,CSVRGDYGYTF
TRBJ2-1,15,TRBV3-1,CASSQVAGAVNEQFF
TRBJ1-4,13,TRBV10-1,CATQVRGGEKLFF
TRBJ2-2,15,TRBV2,CASSDKDRVSGELFF
TRBJ1-4,14,TRBV20-1,CSARDRQVNEKLFF
TRBJ1-2,14,TRBV2,CASSSQAGPYGYTF
TRBJ1-5,12,TRBV10-3,CAISEGGQPQHF
TRBJ1-5,15,TRBV27,CASSLATGPNQPQHF
TRBJ2-7,15,TRBV5-1,CASSKSADRVYEQYF
TRBJ1-3,11,TRBV29-1,CSVNSGNTIYF
TRBJ2-7,16,TRBV6-1,CASSEASGRAGYEQYF
TRBJ2-7,16,TRBV6-1,CASSEAHGFRVYEQYF
TRBJ2-1,13,TRBV11-3,CASSLEPLAPEFF
TRBJ2-5,15,TRBV28,CASSPPTGGGETQYF
TRBJ1-2,14,TRBV6-5,CASSYTVEGYGYTF
TRBJ1-4,13,TRBV20-1,CSARDSPGQKLFF
TRBJ1-1,13,TRBV28,CASSTHENTEAFF
TRBJ2-7,16,TRBV3-1,CASSQGVRDRVYEQYF
TRBJ2-7,14,TRBV28,CASSLLGTPVEQYF
TRBJ2-7,13,TRBV20-1,CSARVPGNYEQYF
TRBJ1-2,15,TRBV9,CASSVQDLTNYGYTF
TRBJ1-5,14,TRBV13,CASSYEGGSQPQHF
TRBJ2-3,14,TRBV7-8,CASSLRADTDTQYF
TRBJ2-7,14,TRBV27,CASSAGGPSYEQYF
TRBJ2-1,16,TRBV5-4,CASSLPSGTPYNEQFF
TRBJ1-1,13,TRBV19,CASSIIQDTEAFF
TRBJ2-1,16,TRBV25-1,CASSEYRGQGYNEQFF
TRBJ1-1,12,TRBV30,CAWIGRNTEAFF
TRBJ2-7,13,TRBV6-1,CASSDTVKYEQYF
TRBJ2-7,13,TRBV5-6,CASSLGGVEEQYF
TRBJ2-1,13,TRBV7-3,CASSSPSDNEQFF
TRBJ1-5,14,TRBV10-3,CAISPQGSNQPQHF
TRBJ2-7,13,TRBV20-1,CSARSPSTYEQYF
TRBJ1-1,13,TRBV18,CASSPDGNTEAFF
TRBJ2-1,13,TRBV7-9,CASSLQGAVEQFF
TRBJ1-3,17,TRBV15,CATSSALDRVSGNTIYF
TRBJ1-4,14,TRBV6-1,CASSGTLNDEKLFF
TRBJ1-4,16,TRBV7-9,CAGSLDFGQGNEKLFF
TRBJ2-6,18,TRBV19,CASSIRQGKSSGANVLTF
TRBJ2-7,20,TRBV27,CASSLSIPRSERDLGYEQYF
TRBJ2-2,16,TRBV3-1,CASSPGTGADTGELFF
TRBJ2-1,17,TRBV5-1,CASSLVYGGGNYNEQFF
TRBJ2-1,14,TRBV9,CASSTSVSGNEQFF
TRBJ2-7,14,TRBV7-2,CASSLGLVAYEQYF
TRBJ2-7,13,TRBV25-1,CASSEDRSYEQYF
TRBJ2-3,15,TRBV11-2,CASSLATRSTDTQYF